One and the same sample provided the 20 T cell receptor beta chains below, sequenced in a study of cytomegalovirus exposure and HLA in healthy donors. 13 Jbeta primers and 60 Vbeta primers were used for the PCR. Method: immunoSEQ multiplex PCR; TCRdb's copy keeps in-frame clones and lacks some. Of 74,000 or so clones in the sample, 78% are singletons; the top ten hold 4.5% to 7%. The sequencing sample was made of PBMCs. The receptors were gathered from a male donor in good health and CMV-seropositive.

The V and J genes are TRBV10-3 and TRBJ1-1; D may be TRBD1 (5 bases). Germline V gene data show CDR1 as ENHRY and CDR2 as SYGVKD. With 3 bases removed from V and 0 bases from J, the gap between germline ends came to 11 bases. This CDR3 region has 15 residues. The CDR3 here is CAISEGAPMNTEAFF. CDR3 DNA: TGTGCCATCAGTGAAGGGGCCCCAATGAACACTGAAGCTTTCTTT.

The chain combines TRBV6-5 with TRBJ1-6, with TRBD1 matching 8 bases. The CDR3 spans 14 residues. The J segment lost 10 bases and the V segment lost 2 bases, leaving 4 bases of the junction unmatched. The germline V gene encodes CDR1 MNHEY and CDR2 SVGAGI. CDR3 amino acids: CASSYGQGRSPLHF. CDR3 DNA sequence: TGTGCCAGCAGTTACGGACAGGGCAGATCACCCCTCCACTTT.

The chain links TRBV7-8 to TRBJ1-3; 7 bases are a match to TRBD1. There are 16 residues in the CDR3. The V and J ends lost 6 bases and 7 bases, in that order; junction bases with no gene match: 15. Looked up from germline, CDR1 is SGHVS and CDR2 is FQNEAQ. In DNA, the CDR3 is TGTGCCAGCAGTTCACGACAGGGAAGAACTCTTAACACCATATATTTT. Protein: CASSSRQGRTLNTIYF.

V and J are TRBV11-2 and TRBJ2-2, with D possibly TRBD2 on 5 matching bases. This CDR3 has 14 residues. Germline values: CDR1 SGHAT, CDR2 FQNNGV. Trimming left V 5 bases short and J 5 bases short, with 12 bases between. CDR3: CASSTNRRTGELFF. The CDR3 DNA reads TGTGCCAGCAGCACGAATCGGAGGACCGGGGAGCTGTTTTTT.

The chain combines TRBV19 with TRBJ2-7; 10 bases are a match to TRBD2. The junction had 8 bases not matched to a gene; V was cut back by 7 bases and J by 2 bases. CDR3 length: 15 amino acids. Germline-derived CDR1 and CDR2 are LNHDA and SQIVND (reference sequence). The CDR3 DNA sequence: TGTGCCAGTACCCCGGGACTAGCGAGACCCTACGAGCAGTACTTC. Its translation is CASTPGLARPYEQYF.

This clone was seen more than once but under ten times. The genes are TRBV5-1 and TRBJ1-3; D is uncertain. Between the trimmed V and J ends, which lost 2 bases and 2 bases, there was a span of 11 bases. This CDR3 comprises 15 residues. CDR1 is SGHRS, CDR2 YFSETQ, per germline. The DNA of the CDR3 is TGCGCCAGCAGCTTTTACAGCCTGCCTGGAAACACCATATATTTT. Amino acid sequence: CASSFYSLPGNTIYF.

The rearrangement uses TRBV29-1 and TRBJ2-7, with 9 bases that match TRBD1. The germline CDR1 and CDR2 sequences are SQVTM and ANQGSEA. Losses at the gene ends were 6 bases for V and 1 base for J; bases not matched to a gene: 4. This CDR3 is built from 13 residues. The CDR3 nucleotides read TGCAGCGTCCTGACAGGGGGTTCCTACGAGCAGTACTTC. Translating gives CSVLTGGSYEQYF.

Details on this clone: An end of the junction does not agree with germline; a read error may underlie this. The J gene is TRBJ1-1, the V gene TRBV19; D remains ambiguous. This CDR3 contains 13 residues. Germline loops: CDR1 LNHDA, CDR2 SQIVND (reference sequence). Here the CDR3 DNA reads TGTGTCAGTAGTGGGTACTCGGGCACTGAAGCTTTCTTT. This codes for CVSSGYSGTEAFF. The full variable domain, with the rest looked up from reference TRBV19 and TRBJ1-1, is DGGITQSPKYLFRKEGQNVTLSCEQNLNHDAMYWYRQDPGQGLRLIYYSQIVNDFQKGDIAEGYSVSREKKESFPLTVTSAQKNPTAFYLCVSSGYSGTEAFFGQGTRLTVV.

The chain uses TRBV27 and TRBJ2-2; 10 bases fit TRBD1. Germline V CDR1 and CDR2: MNHEY, SMNVEV (reference sequence). V gave up 0 bases and J gave up 4 bases; unmatched junction bases: 2. This CDR3 is 16 amino acids long. CDR3 bases: TGTGCCAGCAGTTTATCGGGACAGGGGCCCACCGGGGAGCTGTTTTTT. It yields the protein CASSLSGQGPTGELFF.

The rearrangement uses TRBV7-9 and TRBJ2-7; D gene uncertain. The CDR3 is 15 amino acids. The germline V gene encodes CDR1 SEHNR and CDR2 FQNEAQ (reference sequence). V was clipped by 5 bases and J by 2 bases, with 16 bases between them. The CDR3 region has the DNA TGTGCCAGCAGCGCGACACTCAAACGCCCCTACGAGCAGTACTTC. Translation gives CASSATLKRPYEQYF. The full variable domain, in which reference TRBV7-9 and TRBJ2-7 provide the parts outside the CDR3, is DTGVSQNPRHKITKRGQNVTFRCDPISEHNRLYWYRQTLGQGPEFLTYFQNEAQLEKSRLLSDRFSAERPKGSFSTLEIQRTEQGDSAMYLCASSATLKRPYEQYFGPGTRLTVT.

This chain joins TRBV5-1 and TRBJ2-5; 8 positions agree with TRBD1. The CDR3 has 13 amino acids. Unmatched junction bases numbered 7, after V lost 7 bases and J lost 5 bases. Germline V gene data show CDR1 as SGHRS and CDR2 as YFSETQ. The CDR3: CASGGQEVETQYF. CDR3 nucleotide sequence: TGCGCCAGCGGGGGACAGGAGGTGGAGACCCAGTACTTC.

The chain links TRBV19 to TRBJ1-5; TRBD1 might be the D (6 bases). Trimming took off 7 bases at V and 0 bases at J, with 13 bases between the two ends. CDR3 length: 15 residues. CDR1 LNHDA and CDR2 SQIVND come from the germline V gene (reference sequence). DNA for the CDR3: TGTGCCAGTAAAATAGACAGGTATAGCAATCAGCCCCAGCATTTT. The encoded protein is CASKIDRYSNQPQHF.

The V call is TRBV7-9, the J call TRBJ1-1, with 11 bases identical to TRBD1. Germline CDR1 reads SEHNR; CDR2 reads FQNEAQ (reference sequence). The CDR3 runs to 15 residues. V lost 4 bases to trimming and J lost 4 bases; unmatched junction nucleotides: 5. CDR3 protein: CASSWGQGGSTEAFF. The CDR3 DNA reads TGTGCCAGCAGCTGGGGACAGGGGGGGAGCACTGAAGCTTTCTTT.

The gene calls are TRBV28 and TRBJ1-2; 7 nucleotides match TRBD1. V lost 4 bases to trimming and J lost 4 bases; unmatched junction nucleotides: 9. This CDR3 is built from 15 residues. Germline CDR1 and CDR2: MDHEN and SYDVKM. DNA for the CDR3: TGTGCCAGCAGTTCCTACAGGGGAGGTGGCTATGGCTACACCTTC. It specifies CASSSYRGGGYGYTF.

V usage is TRBV5-1 and J usage is TRBJ2-1; 14 bases align to TRBD2. J gave up 0 bases and V 4 bases, and 9 bases lay outside the gene matches. The CDR3 runs 19 residues. The germline gives CDR1 SGHRS, CDR2 YFSETQ. CDR3 region: CASSPGLAGGVRSYNEQFF. The CDR3 region has the DNA TGCGCCAGCAGCCCCGGACTAGCGGGAGGAGTTCGCTCCTACAATGAGCAGTTCTTC.

For the CDR3, the DNA is TGTGCCAGCAGCACCGGACAGGGGTTCGGTAGCAATCAGCCCCAGCATTTT. This codes for CASSTGQGFGSNQPQHF. The chain recombines TRBV7-8 with TRBJ1-5; 9 nucleotides line up with TRBD1. V trimming: 5 bases; J trimming: 0 bases; junction bases outside the gene matches: 8. This CDR3 comprises 17 residues. Germline CDR1 reads SGHVS; CDR2 reads FQNEAQ. The full variable domain, with the rest looked up from reference TRBV7-8 and TRBJ1-5, is GAGVSQSPRYKVAKRGQDVALRCDPISGHVSLFWYQQALGQGPEFLTYFQNEAQLDKSGLPSDRFFAERPEGSVSTLKIQRTQQEDSAVYLCASSTGQGFGSNQPQHFGDGTRLSIL.

In this sample, this clone turned up a few times. At the DNA level, this CDR3 is encoded by other sequences in the same sample as well. The rearrangement links TRBV4-1 to TRBJ2-6, with 7 nucleotides matching TRBD2. Germline-derived CDR1 and CDR2 are MGHRA and YSYEKL. This CDR3 is built from 16 residues. V shed 0 bases and J 2 bases; nucleotides not matched to a gene: 1. The CDR3 DNA is TGCGCCAGCAGCCAAGAAAGCGGGACTGGGGCCAACGTCCTGACTTTC. Translation gives CASSQESGTGANVLTF.

This clone was seen only a few times. At one end, the junction sequence differs from germline, possibly due to a read error. V is TRBV7-9 and J is TRBJ1-1; no clear D gene. Germline CDR1 SEHNR, CDR2 FQNEAQ (reference sequence). The CDR3 sequence is 12 residues long. The CDR3, as DNA: TGTTCCAGCAGCTTAGGCGGGTATGAAGCTTTCTTT. Translated: CSSSLGGYEAFF.

The chain links TRBV29-1 to TRBJ1-1; 9 nucleotides agree with TRBD1. CDR3 length: 12 amino acids. The V gene's germline CDR1 is SQVTM and CDR2 ANQGSEA. The junction had 6 bases not matched to a gene; V was cut back by 6 bases and J by 7 bases. CDR3 bases: TGCAGCGTACAGGGGGCGCCCCTTGAAGCTTTCTTT. Encoded protein: CSVQGAPLEAFF.

This clone was seen only a few times. The genes are TRBV5-6 and TRBJ2-7, with unresolved D. V was clipped by 3 bases and J by 0 bases, with 7 bases between them. Germline CDR1 reads SGHDT; CDR2 reads YYEEEE. CDR3 length: 13 residues. CDR3 loop: CASSSVSSYEQYF. The CDR3, as DNA: TGTGCCAGCAGCTCCGTTTCCTCCTACGAGCAGTACTTC.